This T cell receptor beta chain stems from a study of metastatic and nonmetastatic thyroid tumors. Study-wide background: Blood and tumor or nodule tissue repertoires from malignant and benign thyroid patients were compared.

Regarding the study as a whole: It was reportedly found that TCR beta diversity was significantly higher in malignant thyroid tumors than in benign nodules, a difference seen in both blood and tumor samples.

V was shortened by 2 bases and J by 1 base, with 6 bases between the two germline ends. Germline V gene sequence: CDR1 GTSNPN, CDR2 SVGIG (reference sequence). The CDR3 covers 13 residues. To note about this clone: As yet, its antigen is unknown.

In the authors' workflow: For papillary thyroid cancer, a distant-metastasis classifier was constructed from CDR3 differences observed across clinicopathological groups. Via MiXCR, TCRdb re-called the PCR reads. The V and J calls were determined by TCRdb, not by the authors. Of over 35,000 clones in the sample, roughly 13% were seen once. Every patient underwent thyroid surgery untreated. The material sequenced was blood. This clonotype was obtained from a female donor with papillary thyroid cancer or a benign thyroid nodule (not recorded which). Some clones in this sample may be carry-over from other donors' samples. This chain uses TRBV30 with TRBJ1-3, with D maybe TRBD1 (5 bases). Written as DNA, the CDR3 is TGTGCCTGGAGTTCAGGGTCTGGAAACACCATATATTTT. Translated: CAWSSGSGNTIYF.